Below, one T cell receptor (beta chain) is given with its context. Other DNA sequences in this specimen translate into the identical CDR3. The data stem from a study of blood T cell repertoires in COVID-19. With 6 bases clipped from V and 5 bases from J, the junction kept 1 base outside the gene matches. Looked up from germline, CDR1 is MDHEN and CDR2 is SYDVKM. The CDR3 has 14 residues. Only in-frame clones appear in the TCRdb table, and some are missing; sequencing was by immunoSEQ multiplex PCR. This table has 200,000 to 300,000 clones, about 83% appearing once. The chain uses TRBV28 and TRBJ2-2; 12 nucleotides agree with TRBD2. The sequenced sample consisted of PBMCs or T cells enriched from blood (not recorded which). This clonotype originated in a woman aged 45-60 years who had recovered from COVID-19. CDR3 protein: CASSLAGGTGELFF. CDR3 nucleotide sequence: TGTGCCAGCAGCCTAGCGGGAGGGACCGGGGAGCTGTTTTTT.